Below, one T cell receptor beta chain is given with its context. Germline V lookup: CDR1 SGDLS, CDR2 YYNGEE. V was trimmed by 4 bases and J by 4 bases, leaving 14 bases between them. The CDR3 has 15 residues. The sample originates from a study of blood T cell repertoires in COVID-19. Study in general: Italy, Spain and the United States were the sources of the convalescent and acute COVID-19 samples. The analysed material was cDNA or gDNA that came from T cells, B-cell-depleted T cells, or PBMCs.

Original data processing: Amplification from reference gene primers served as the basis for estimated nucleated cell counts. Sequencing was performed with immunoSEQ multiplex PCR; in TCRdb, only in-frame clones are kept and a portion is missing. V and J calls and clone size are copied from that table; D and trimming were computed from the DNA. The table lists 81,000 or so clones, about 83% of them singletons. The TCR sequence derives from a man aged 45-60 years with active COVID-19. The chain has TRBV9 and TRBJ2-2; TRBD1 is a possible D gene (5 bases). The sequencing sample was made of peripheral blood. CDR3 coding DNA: TGTGCCAGCAGCTCCCAAGACAGTGGCACCGGGGAGCTGTTTTTT. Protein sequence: CASSSQDSGTGELFF.